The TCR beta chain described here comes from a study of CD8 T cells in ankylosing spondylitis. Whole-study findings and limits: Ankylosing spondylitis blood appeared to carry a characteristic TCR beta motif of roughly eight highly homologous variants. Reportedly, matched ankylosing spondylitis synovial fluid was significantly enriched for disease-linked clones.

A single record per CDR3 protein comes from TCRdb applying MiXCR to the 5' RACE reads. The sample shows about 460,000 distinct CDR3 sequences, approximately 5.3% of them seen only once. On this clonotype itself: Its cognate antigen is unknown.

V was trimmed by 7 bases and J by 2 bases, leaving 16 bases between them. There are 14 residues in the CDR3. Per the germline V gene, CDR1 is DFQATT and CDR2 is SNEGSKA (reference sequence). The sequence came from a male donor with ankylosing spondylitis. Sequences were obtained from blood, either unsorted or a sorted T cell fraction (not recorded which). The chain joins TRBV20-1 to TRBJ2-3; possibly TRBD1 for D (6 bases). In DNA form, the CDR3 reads TGCAGTGGTAAACAGGGATGGGCCACAGATACGCAGTATTTT. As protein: CSGKQGWATDTQYF.